This entry features one TCR beta chain sequence. This specimen belongs to a study of blood T cells in healthy people across ages. Trimming removed 4 bases from V and 12 bases from J, with 10 bases in between. CDR3 length: 11 residues. The germline gives CDR1 MNHEY, CDR2 SVGEGT. Combining a sample-barcoded 5' primer with a J-beta primer mix, a second PCR ran for 7 to 11 cycles. In TCRdb, the 5' RACE reads were re-called with MiXCR into one record per CDR3 protein. The data hold about 830,000 distinct CDR3 sequences, with around two thirds observed a single time. In terms of origin and age, donors were healthy Caucasian individuals from Russia aged 6 to 90.

This TCR came from a man aged 25-45 years in good health. The chain carries TRBV6-2 or TRBV6-3 and TRBJ2-1; no reliable D call. Sequencing input: blood. Written as DNA, the CDR3 is TGTGCCAGCAGTTTATTCGCCGCGCAGTTCTTC. Translated: CASSLFAAQFF.